One and the same sample provided the 20 T cell receptor beta chains below, sequenced in a study of T cell responses to AZD1222 COVID-19 vaccine. The repertoire was sequenced with immunoSEQ multiplex PCR; TCRdb's copy has only in-frame clones and lacks some. The sample records over 150,000 clones, just under 95% being singletons. The input for sequencing was peripheral blood, taken 28 days after the second dose of the MenACWY control vaccine. Receptor source: an adult who received the MenACWY meningococcal vaccine as a control.

The chain recombines TRBV19 with TRBJ1-6; D may be TRBD1 (5 bases). There are 15 residues in the CDR3. Trimming cost V 5 bases and J 7 bases, with 15 bases left between them. CDR1 is LNHDA, CDR2 SQIVND, per germline (reference sequence). The CDR3 nucleotides read TGTGCCAGTAGTCCCCCCTGGGGGAGAAATTCACCCCTCCACTTT. It encodes CASSPPWGRNSPLHF.

The CDR3 sequence: CAWSVGGSPLHF. The CDR3 region has the DNA TGTGCCTGGAGTGTGGGTGGTTCACCCCTCCACTTT. The chain recombines TRBV30 with TRBJ1-6; no firm D call. CDR3 size: 12 residues. From germline, CDR1 is GTSNPN and CDR2 SVGIG (reference sequence). V gave up 0 bases and J gave up 9 bases, with 6 bases separating them. Complete variable domain (other parts from reference TRBV30 and TRBJ1-6): SQTIHQWPATLVQPVGSPLSLECTVEGTSNPNLYWYRQAAGRGLQLLFYSVGIGQISSEVPQNLSASRPQDRQFILSSKKLLLSDSGFYLCAWSVGGSPLHFGNGTRLTVT.

This clone was counted a single time. The chain uses TRBV12-5 and TRBJ2-3; D may be TRBD2 (7 bases). The CDR3 extends over 14 amino acids. The germline V and J ends were trimmed by 6 bases and 5 bases, with 15 bases remaining between them. Germline V gene lookup returns CDR1 LGHNT and CDR2 FRNRAP. CDR3 in amino acids: CASGAGAGGDTQYF. The DNA for the CDR3 is TGTGCTAGTGGCGCGGGGGCGGGTGGAGATACGCAGTATTTT.

This clone showed up just a few times. This sequence joins TRBV4-2 and TRBJ1-1, with D perhaps matching TRBD1 (5 bases). Germline V gene lookup returns CDR1 LGHNA and CDR2 YNFKEQ. Trimming cost V 8 bases and J 6 bases, with 10 bases left between them. This CDR3 contains 11 residues. The CDR3 loop reads CASRDGAEAFF. The CDR3 nucleotides are TGTGCCAGCCGGGACGGAGCTGAAGCTTTCTTT.

This sequence joins TRBV28 and TRBJ2-1, with D uncertain. The V and J ends lost 1 base and 9 bases respectively, with 13 bases between them. Germline V gene data show CDR1 as MDHEN and CDR2 as SYDVKM. The CDR3 consists of 14 residues. CDR3 coding DNA: TGTGCCAGCAGTTTATTGCGGCCCGGTGTTGAGCAGTTCTTC. Protein: CASSLLRPGVEQFF.

The chain combines TRBV18 with TRBJ2-1, with D maybe TRBD2 (5 bases). In germline, CDR1 is KGHSH, CDR2 LQKENI. The CDR3 loop spans 12 amino acids. Trimming cost V 2 bases and J 6 bases, with 5 bases left between them. The CDR3 bases are TGTGCCAGCTCACCAGGACTCAATGAGCAGTTCTTC. This codes for CASSPGLNEQFF.

CDR3 sequence reads: CASSARDSPYGYTF. CDR3 nucleotides: TGTGCCAGCAGTGCCCGGGACAGCCCTTATGGCTACACCTTC. The chain links TRBV2 to TRBJ1-2; 7 positions match TRBD1. Losses at the gene ends were 4 bases for V and 5 bases for J; bases not matched to a gene: 7. This CDR3 is built from 14 residues. Germline CDR1 and CDR2: SNHLY and FYNNEI.

V is TRBV6-5 and J is TRBJ2-1; D is ambiguous. Looked up from germline, CDR1 is MNHEY and CDR2 is SVGAGI. V lost 6 bases and J lost 0, with 9 bases in between. This CDR3 spans 14 amino acids. The CDR3 DNA reads TGTGCCAGCAGCCCATTAGGCTCCTACAATGAGCAGTTCTTC. Translation: CASSPLGSYNEQFF.

The rearrangement uses TRBV29-1 and TRBJ1-2, with 11 bases fitting TRBD1. The CDR3 contains 13 residues. CDR1 SQVTM and CDR2 ANQGSEA come from the germline V gene. Trimming at V came to 7 bases and at J to 6 bases, leaving 7 bases not matched to a gene. CDR3 sequence reads: CSARTGGVDGYTF. For the CDR3, the DNA is TGCAGCGCAAGGACAGGGGGCGTGGATGGCTACACCTTC.

This chain connects TRBV12-3 or TRBV12-4 to TRBJ1-5; no definite D call. This CDR3 comprises 13 residues. Trimming took off 0 bases at V and 5 bases at J, with 5 bases between the two ends. The CDR3 spells CASSLASDQPQHF. The CDR3 region has the DNA TGTGCCAGCAGTTTAGCATCAGATCAGCCCCAGCATTTT.

This clone was found a few times. The sample holds other DNA sequences that translate to the same CDR3. The chain carries TRBV7-2 and TRBJ2-7, with D unresolved. This CDR3 has 11 residues. CDR1 and CDR2 (germline): SGHTA, FQGNSA. The V end lost 5 bases, the J end lost 0 bases, and 2 bases lay between the germline ends. The CDR3 loop is CASSPSYEQYF. For the CDR3, the DNA is TGTGCCAGCAGCCCCTCCTACGAGCAGTACTTC.

The V gene is TRBV18, the J gene TRBJ1-6, with 7 nucleotides matching TRBD1. Trimming cost V 6 bases and J 7 bases; bases outside gene matches: 9. Germline CDR1 KGHSH, CDR2 LQKENI. This CDR3 contains 15 residues. The CDR3 DNA is TGTGCCAGCTCTGTACAGGGGATGGGAAATTCACCCCTCCACTTT. Amino acid sequence: CASSVQGMGNSPLHF.

V usage is TRBV12-3 or TRBV12-4 and J usage is TRBJ2-5; D not resolved. The CDR3 is 11 residues long. V lost 2 bases and J 5 bases, leaving 3 bases between the germline ends. CDR3 in amino acids: CASSLMETQYF. In DNA, the CDR3 is TGTGCCAGCAGTTTAATGGAGACCCAGTACTTC.

This clone was picked up a small number of times. The chain uses TRBV9 and TRBJ2-7; 11 nucleotides line up with TRBD1. The CDR3 covers 15 residues. V lost 0 bases, J lost 3 bases, and 2 bases stayed unmatched. The V gene's germline CDR1 is SGDLS and CDR2 YYNGEE. The CDR3 DNA is TGTGCCAGCAGCGTAGCGGGACAGGGGGTCTACGAGCAGTACTTC. It specifies CASSVAGQGVYEQYF.

This chain joins TRBV27 and TRBJ2-7, with D unresolved. The CDR3 totals 11 residues. Between the trimmed V and J ends, which lost 2 bases and 4 bases, there was a span of 3 bases. Germline-derived CDR1 and CDR2 are MNHEY and SMNVEV (reference sequence). As DNA, the CDR3 is TGTGCCAGCAGTTTAGGGTACGAGCAGTACTTC. It yields the protein CASSLGYEQYF.

This rearrangement joins TRBV4-1 to TRBJ1-1, with a tentative D call TRBD1 (5 bases). The CDR3 consists of 16 residues. Trimming cost V 3 bases and J 1 base, with 15 bases left between them. The germline gives CDR1 MGHRA, CDR2 YSYEKL. The CDR3 DNA reads TGCGCCAGCAGCCAGGGCCGTGACAGTGGGAACACTGAAGCTTTCTTT. Residues: CASSQGRDSGNTEAFF.

The chain recombines TRBV7-2 with TRBJ1-2; 7 bases line up with TRBD1. The J segment lost 4 bases and the V segment lost 3 bases, leaving 5 bases of the junction unmatched. Germline V gene sequence: CDR1 SGHTA, CDR2 FQGNSA. The CDR3 spans 14 residues. In DNA form, the CDR3 reads TGTGCCAGCAGCTTCTGGGGACAGTCCTATGGCTACACCTTC. Translating gives CASSFWGQSYGYTF.

The V gene is TRBV7-2, the J gene TRBJ1-1; D may be TRBD1 (5 bases). The CDR3 is 15 amino acids. Germline V gives CDR1 SGHTA, CDR2 FQGNSA. V was shortened by 1 base and J by 0 bases, with 9 bases between the two germline ends. DNA for the CDR3: TGTGCCAGCAGCTTAGGCGGGGCGGTGAACACTGAAGCTTTCTTT. Protein sequence: CASSLGGAVNTEAFF.

V is TRBV28 and J is TRBJ1-1, with 7 bases aligning to TRBD1. V lost 6 bases to trimming and J lost 4 bases; unmatched junction nucleotides: 2. Germline V CDR1 and CDR2: MDHEN, SYDVKM. CDR3 size: 12 residues. DNA of the CDR3: TGTGCCAGCAGACAGGGGTTCACTGAAGCTTTCTTT. Translation gives CASRQGFTEAFF.

The chain combines TRBV7-8 with TRBJ2-2; 9 bases map to TRBD1. This CDR3 has 15 amino acids. Trimming took 5 bases from V and 6 from J; bases not matched to a gene: 7. CDR1 is SGHVS and CDR2 is FQNEAQ in the germline V gene. CDR3 region: CASSLGQGNAGELFF. The DNA for the CDR3 is TGTGCCAGCAGCCTGGGACAGGGAAACGCCGGGGAGCTGTTTTTT.